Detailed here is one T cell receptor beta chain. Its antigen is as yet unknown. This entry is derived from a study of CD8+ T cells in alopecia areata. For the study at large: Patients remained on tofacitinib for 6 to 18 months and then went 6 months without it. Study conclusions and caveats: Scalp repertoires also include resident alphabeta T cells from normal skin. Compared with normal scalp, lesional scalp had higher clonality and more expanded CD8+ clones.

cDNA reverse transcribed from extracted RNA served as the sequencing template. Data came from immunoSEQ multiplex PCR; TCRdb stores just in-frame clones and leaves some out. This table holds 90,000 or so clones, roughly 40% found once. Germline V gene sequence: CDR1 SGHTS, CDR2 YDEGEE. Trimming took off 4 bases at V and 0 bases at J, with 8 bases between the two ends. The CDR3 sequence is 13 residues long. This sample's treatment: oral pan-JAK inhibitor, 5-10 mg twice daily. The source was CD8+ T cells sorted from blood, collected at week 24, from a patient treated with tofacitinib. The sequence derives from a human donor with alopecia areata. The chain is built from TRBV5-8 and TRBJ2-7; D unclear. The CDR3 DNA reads TGTGCCAGCAGCCCTGCTAGCTCCTACGAGCAGTACTTC. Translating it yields CASSPASSYEQYF.